This T cell receptor (beta chain) was captured by sequencing in a study of shared clonotypes between healthy human individuals. Sequencing used immunoSEQ multiplex PCR; TCRdb keeps in-frame clones, though not all of them. Of roughly 2,000,000 clones in the sample, 85% to 95% were seen once. Naive CD8 cells comprised CD45RO-negative, CCR7-positively selected cells, excluding terminally differentiated effector memory CD45RA+ cells. The sample was naive CD8+ T cells sorted from blood. This TCR was recovered from a man between 18 and 29 years old in good health.

CDR3 in amino acids: CASSATGRGADGYTF. The CDR3 bases are TGTGCCAGCAGCGCCACCGGCCGGGGCGCGGATGGCTACACCTTC. The genes are TRBV7-8 and TRBJ1-2; TRBD1 is a possible D gene (5 bases). This CDR3 is 15 amino acids long. The germline V and J ends were trimmed by 5 bases and 6 bases, with 19 bases remaining between them. CDR1 and CDR2 from the germline V gene are SGHVS and FQNEAQ.